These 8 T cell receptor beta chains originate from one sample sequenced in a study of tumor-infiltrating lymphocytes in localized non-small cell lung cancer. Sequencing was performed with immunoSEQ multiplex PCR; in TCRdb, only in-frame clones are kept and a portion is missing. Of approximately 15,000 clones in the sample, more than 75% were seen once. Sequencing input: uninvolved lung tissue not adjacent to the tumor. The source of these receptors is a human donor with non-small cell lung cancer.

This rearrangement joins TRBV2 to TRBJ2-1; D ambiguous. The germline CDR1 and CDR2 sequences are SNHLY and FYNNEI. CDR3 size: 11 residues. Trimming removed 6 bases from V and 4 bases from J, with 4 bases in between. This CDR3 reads CASSVYNEQFF. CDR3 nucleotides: TGTGCCAGCAGCGTATACAATGAGCAGTTCTTC.

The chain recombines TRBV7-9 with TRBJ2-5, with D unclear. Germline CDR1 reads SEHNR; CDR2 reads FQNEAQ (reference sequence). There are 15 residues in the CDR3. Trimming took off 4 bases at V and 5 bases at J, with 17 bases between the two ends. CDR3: CASSSGSRPLETQYF. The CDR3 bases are TGTGCCAGCAGCTCGGGTAGCCGGCCGTTGGAGACCCAGTACTTC.

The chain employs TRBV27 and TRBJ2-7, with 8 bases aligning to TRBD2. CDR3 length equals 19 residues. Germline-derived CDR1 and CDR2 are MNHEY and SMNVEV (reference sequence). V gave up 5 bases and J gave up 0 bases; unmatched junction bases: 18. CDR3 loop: CASSPLTGDSSGHSYEQYF. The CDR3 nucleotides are TGTGCCAGCAGTCCACTTACGGGGGACTCTAGCGGGCACTCCTACGAGCAGTACTTC.

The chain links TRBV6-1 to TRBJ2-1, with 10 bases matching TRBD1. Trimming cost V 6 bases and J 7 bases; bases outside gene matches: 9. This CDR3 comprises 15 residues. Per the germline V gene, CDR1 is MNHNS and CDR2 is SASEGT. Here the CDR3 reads CASSLDRGPVNEQFF. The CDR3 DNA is TGTGCCAGCAGCCTCGACAGGGGGCCAGTAAATGAGCAGTTCTTC.

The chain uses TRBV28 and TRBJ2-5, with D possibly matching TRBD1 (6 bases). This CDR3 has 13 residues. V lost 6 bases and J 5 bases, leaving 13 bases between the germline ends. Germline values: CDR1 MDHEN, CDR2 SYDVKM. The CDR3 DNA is TGTGCCAGCAGGCAACAGGGACCCGAGACCCAGTACTTC. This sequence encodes CASRQQGPETQYF.

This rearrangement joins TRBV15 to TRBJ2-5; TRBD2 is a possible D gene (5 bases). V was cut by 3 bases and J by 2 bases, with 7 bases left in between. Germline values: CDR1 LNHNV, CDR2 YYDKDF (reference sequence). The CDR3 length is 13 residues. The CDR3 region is CATSRGEQETQYF. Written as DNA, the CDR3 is TGTGCCACCAGCAGGGGAGAACAAGAGACCCAGTACTTC.

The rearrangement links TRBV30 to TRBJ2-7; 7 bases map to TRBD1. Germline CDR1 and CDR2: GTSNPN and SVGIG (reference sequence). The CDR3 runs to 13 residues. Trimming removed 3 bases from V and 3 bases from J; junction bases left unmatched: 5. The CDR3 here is CAWRATGVYEQYF. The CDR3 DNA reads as TGTGCCTGGAGGGCCACAGGGGTCTACGAGCAGTACTTC.

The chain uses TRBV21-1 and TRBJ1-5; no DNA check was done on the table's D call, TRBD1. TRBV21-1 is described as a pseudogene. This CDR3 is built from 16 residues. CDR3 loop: CASSGPGTVNNQPQHF. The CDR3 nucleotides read TGTGCCAGCAGCGGACCCGGGACAGTGAACAATCAGCCCCAGCATTTT.